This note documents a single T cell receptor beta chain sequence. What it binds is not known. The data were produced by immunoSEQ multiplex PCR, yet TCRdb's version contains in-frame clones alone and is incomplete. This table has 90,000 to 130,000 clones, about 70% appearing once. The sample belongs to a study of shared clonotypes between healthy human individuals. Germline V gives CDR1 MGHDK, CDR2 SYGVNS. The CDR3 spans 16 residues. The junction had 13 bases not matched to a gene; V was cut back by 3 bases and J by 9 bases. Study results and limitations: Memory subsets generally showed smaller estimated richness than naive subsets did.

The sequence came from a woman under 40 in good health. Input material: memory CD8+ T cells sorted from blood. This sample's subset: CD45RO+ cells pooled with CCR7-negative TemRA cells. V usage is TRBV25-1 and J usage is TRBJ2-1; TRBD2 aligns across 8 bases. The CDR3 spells CASSDPQRELESEQFF. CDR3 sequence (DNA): TGTGCCAGCAGTGACCCTCAGCGGGAGCTTGAGAGTGAGCAGTTCTTC.